A single sample gave rise to the 28 T cell receptor beta chains below, sequenced in a study of blood T cells in healthy people across ages. A second PCR, run for roughly 7 to 12 cycles, used a sample-barcoded 5' primer plus a J-beta primer mix. TCRdb independently ran MiXCR on the 5' RACE reads; one entry per CDR3 protein. The sample contains 1.8 million or so distinct CDR3 sequences, around 40% of which appear only once. Sequences were obtained from blood. These receptors were obtained from a human donor in good health.

The J gene is TRBJ1-4, the V gene TRBV24-1; TRBD1 matches 10 bases. The CDR3 consists of 15 residues. CDR1 and CDR2 (germline): KGHDR, SFDVKD. J was trimmed by 6 bases and V by 3 bases; bases with no gene match: 3. Here the CDR3 reads CATSDPGTGDEKLFF. Here the CDR3 DNA reads TGTGCCACCAGTGATCCCGGGACAGGGGATGAAAAACTGTTTTTT.

The CDR3 region has the DNA TGTGCCAGCAGCATAGAGTATGAGACCCAGTACTTC. Protein sequence: CASSIEYETQYF. The chain has TRBV7-9 and TRBJ2-5; D unresolved. Trimming removed 5 bases at V and 5 bases at J, with 9 bases between. CDR3 length: 12 amino acids. The V gene's germline CDR1 is SEHNR and CDR2 FQNEAQ (reference sequence).

The chain recombines TRBV5-1 with TRBJ1-1, with D unclear. The CDR3 length is 15 residues. Germline CDR1 is SGHRS and CDR2 is YFSETQ. Trimming took off 0 bases at V and 6 bases at J, with 15 bases between the two ends. This CDR3 reads CASSLGTVGGSEAFF. For the CDR3, the DNA is TGCGCCAGCAGCTTGGGCACGGTCGGTGGGTCTGAAGCTTTCTTT.

This sequence joins TRBV20-1 and TRBJ2-5, with D tentatively TRBD1 (5 bases). Germline loops: CDR1 DFQATT, CDR2 SNEGSKA (reference sequence). The CDR3 runs 16 residues. V lost 0 bases and J 5 bases, leaving 19 bases between the germline ends. CDR3 residues: CSARDKGQWNFETQYF. The CDR3, as DNA: TGCAGTGCTAGAGATAAGGGGCAGTGGAATTTTGAGACCCAGTACTTC.

This chain joins TRBV4-1 and TRBJ2-1, with TRBD1 matching over 9 bases. Germline CDR1 MGHRA, CDR2 YSYEKL. V shed 3 bases and J 7 bases; nucleotides not matched to a gene: 10. The CDR3 is 16 residues long. The DNA for the CDR3 is TGCGCCAGCAGCCATTTACGGGACAGGGTTTATAATGAGCAGTTCTTC. Its translation: CASSHLRDRVYNEQFF.

This clonotype was counted between two and nine times. V and J are TRBV6-5 and TRBJ1-2, with a possible D match to TRBD1 (5 bases). CDR3 length equals 14 residues. V lost 6 bases, J lost 5 bases, and 16 bases lay in between. Germline V gene sequence: CDR1 MNHEY, CDR2 SVGAGI. The CDR3 reads CASRMGEFTYGYTF. CDR3 coding DNA: TGTGCCAGCAGGATGGGGGAGTTTACTTATGGCTACACCTTC.

This clonotype turned up a few times. The chain links TRBV12-3 or TRBV12-4 to TRBJ1-2; a weak D match, TRBD1 (6 bases). This CDR3 comprises 15 residues. V lost 4 bases and J 3 bases, leaving 15 bases between the germline ends. The CDR3 region has the DNA TGTGCCAGCAGTTCATCAGGGGTGGTGTACTATGGCTACACCTTC. This sequence encodes CASSSSGVVYYGYTF.

The chain recombines TRBV7-9 with TRBJ2-6; perhaps D is TRBD1 or TRBD2 (5 bases each). Germline loops: CDR1 SEHNR, CDR2 FQNEAQ (reference sequence). V was trimmed by 6 bases and J by 9 bases, leaving 18 bases between them. The CDR3 is 15 amino acids. The CDR3 DNA follows: TGTGCCAGCAGACCTGAGGGACCGGACCACAACGTCCTGACTTTC. This sequence encodes CASRPEGPDHNVLTF. Full variable domain (outside the CDR3, taken from reference TRBV7-9 and TRBJ2-6): DTGVSQNPRHKITKRGQNVTFRCDPISEHNRLYWYRQTLGQGPEFLTYFQNEAQLEKSRLLSDRFSAERPKGSFSTLEIQRTEQGDSAMYLCASRPEGPDHNVLTFGAGSRLTVL.

As regards this clonotype: A much larger clone differs by one base, so this may be a read error. This rearrangement joins TRBV6-6 to TRBJ1-2, with no clear D. Trimming shortened V by 6 bases and J by 2 bases, and 13 bases separated the two germline ends. The germline CDR1 and CDR2 sequences are MNHNY and SVGAGI (reference sequence). The CDR3 is made up of 14 amino acids. This chain's CDR3 is CASSHNPGNYGYTF. CDR3 in DNA: TGTGCCAGCAGCCACAACCCCGGGAACTATGGCTACACCTTC.

The rearrangement joins TRBV4-2 to TRBJ2-1, with D maybe TRBD1 (5 bases). Germline V lookup: CDR1 LGHNA, CDR2 YNFKEQ. The CDR3 is 18 residues long. With 0 bases removed from V and 8 bases from J, the gap between germline ends came to 23 bases. The CDR3 DNA reads TGTGCCAGCAGCCAAGATACAGGTTGCATTCATGCGTCTGATGAGCAGTTCTTC. Translation gives CASSQDTGCIHASDEQFF.

The chain is built from TRBV20-1 and TRBJ2-7, with D unresolved. V was clipped by 6 bases and J by 0 bases, with 15 bases between them. Germline CDR1 and CDR2: DFQATT and SNEGSKA (reference sequence). This CDR3 has 14 amino acids. CDR3: CSALRTQSSYEQYF. For the CDR3, the DNA is TGCAGTGCCCTTAGGACCCAAAGCTCCTACGAGCAGTACTTC.

The J gene is TRBJ2-7, the V gene TRBV29-1, with unresolved D. Germline lookup yields CDR1 SQVTM and CDR2 ANQGSEA. Trimming pared 4 bases from V and 3 bases from J, leaving 10 bases between. CDR3 length: 12 amino acids. The CDR3 protein is CSVAPTGYEQYF. CDR3 DNA: TGCAGCGTTGCGCCAACCGGCTACGAGCAGTACTTC.

This clonotype was seen a handful of times. The chain joins TRBV7-8 to TRBJ2-4; D unclear. The last part of the DNA fits TRBJ2-7 better; the J call may be wrong. The length of the CDR3 is 12 residues. Germline V gene data show CDR1 as SGHVS and CDR2 as FQNEAQ. The CDR3, as DNA: TGTGCCAGCAGTCCTGACCTCTCCGAGCAGTACTTC. As protein: CASSPDLSEQYF.

Only a few counts were recorded for this clonotype. The chain combines TRBV12-3 or TRBV12-4 with TRBJ1-1; the match to TRBD1 covers 12 bases. CDR3 length: 13 amino acids. V shed 5 bases, J shed 10 bases, and the junction held 5 bases outside the gene matches. CDR3 in DNA: TGTGCCAGCAGTGAGGGACAGGGGGCGATAGCTTTCTTT. It codes for CASSEGQGAIAFF.

This chain links TRBV7-2 with TRBJ1-4, with a tentative D call TRBD1 (5 bases). V was pared by 5 bases and J by 6 bases, with 13 bases between. Germline CDR1 is SGHTA and CDR2 is FQGNSA. The CDR3 sequence is 14 residues long. DNA for the CDR3: TGTGCCAGCAGCCCCGACAGCCTCTATGAAAAACTGTTTTTT. Protein sequence: CASSPDSLYEKLFF.

The chain is built from TRBV20-1 and TRBJ2-7; TRBD2 agrees at 14 bases. This CDR3 has 15 amino acids. V dropped 5 bases and J dropped 2; count of bases not matched to a gene: 5. Per germline, CDR1 DFQATT and CDR2 SNEGSKA (reference sequence). The DNA of the CDR3 is TGCAGTGCTGGAGGGACTAGCGGGGGAGCCTACGAGCAGTACTTC. This gives the protein CSAGGTSGGAYEQYF.

This clonotype was recorded a few times. The CDR3 is CAIRREGHTGELFF. In DNA form, the CDR3 reads TGTGCCATCAGGAGGGAAGGGCACACCGGGGAGCTGTTTTTT. J is TRBJ2-2 and V is TRBV10-3; D is perhaps TRBD2 (5 bases). Germline CDR1 ENHRY, CDR2 SYGVKD. The CDR3 has 14 amino acids. The germline V and J ends were trimmed by 6 bases and 3 bases, with 11 bases remaining between them.

The chain joins TRBV20-1 to TRBJ1-2, with D tentatively TRBD1 (5 bases). The CDR3 is made up of 13 amino acids. Germline loops: CDR1 DFQATT, CDR2 SNEGSKA (reference sequence). V lost 6 bases, J lost 6 bases, and 17 bases lay in between. The CDR3 spells CSAPNAGLDGYTF. CDR3 DNA sequence: TGCAGTGCACCGAACGCAGGGTTGGATGGCTACACCTTC.

This chain connects TRBV25-1 to TRBJ1-4; TRBD1 might be the D (5 bases). The CDR3 is 13 amino acids. The germline V gene encodes CDR1 MGHDK and CDR2 SYGVNS. The V and J ends lost 7 bases and 14 bases respectively, with 20 bases between them. The CDR3 sequence is CASTFGQAARLFF. The CDR3 nucleotides are TGTGCCAGCACCTTCGGACAAGCGGCAAGGCTGTTTTTT.

This clonotype came up many times. V usage is TRBV7-9 and J usage is TRBJ1-1; D is unresolved. Germline-derived CDR1 and CDR2 are SEHNR and FQNEAQ (reference sequence). The length of the CDR3 is 12 residues. Trimming took off 1 base at V and 4 bases at J, with 4 bases between the two ends. This CDR3 is CASSLGFTEAFF. CDR3 sequence (DNA): TGTGCCAGCAGCTTAGGGTTCACTGAAGCTTTCTTT.

This clonotype was seen more than once but under ten times. The chain joins TRBV5-1 to TRBJ1-6; 9 bases line up with TRBD1. Germline V gene lookup returns CDR1 SGHRS and CDR2 YFSETQ. The length of the CDR3 is 16 residues. The trim removed 1 base at V and 6 bases at J, leaving 5 bases unmatched. CDR3 DNA: TGCGCCAGCAGCTTGATGACGGGACAGGGTAATTCACCCCTCCACTTT. This encodes CASSLMTGQGNSPLHF.

V is TRBV29-1 and J is TRBJ1-1; the match to TRBD1 covers 12 bases. With V trimmed by 6 bases and J by 4 bases, 9 bases remained unmatched. CDR3 length: 15 amino acids. The V gene's germline CDR1 is SQVTM and CDR2 ANQGSEA. CDR3: CSVSGTGGFGTEAFF. The CDR3, as DNA: TGCAGCGTATCCGGGACAGGGGGCTTCGGCACTGAAGCTTTCTTT.

V is TRBV15 and J is TRBJ2-7, with 11 bases identical to TRBD1. The germline V gene has CDR1 LNHNV and CDR2 YYDKDF (reference sequence). Trimming took 6 bases from V and 3 from J; bases not matched to a gene: 7. The CDR3 contains 15 residues. CDR3 in amino acids: CATSVVGTGGYEQYF. Written as DNA, the CDR3 is TGTGCCACCAGTGTGGTCGGGACAGGGGGCTACGAGCAGTACTTC.

The sample holds a few counts of this clonotype. This chain uses TRBV2 with TRBJ2-3; 10 bases map to TRBD2. CDR3 size: 15 residues. The V and J ends lost 7 bases and 4 bases, in that order; junction bases with no gene match: 8. The germline V gene has CDR1 SNHLY and CDR2 FYNNEI. The CDR3 DNA reads TGTGCCAGCAACCCCCTAGCGGGGGCAGCAGATACGCAGTATTTT. Translating it yields CASNPLAGAADTQYF.

This clonotype was seen a few times. The V gene is TRBV11-2, the J gene TRBJ2-3, with TRBD2 identical over 7 bases. The CDR3 runs 15 residues. Looked up from germline, CDR1 is SGHAT and CDR2 is FQNNGV. Trimming took 5 bases from V and 5 from J; bases not matched to a gene: 10. The CDR3 is CASSRDGLVRDTQYF. CDR3 nucleotides: TGTGCCAGCAGCAGGGATGGACTAGTGAGAGATACGCAGTATTTT.

This clonotype has a handful of counts. The chain couples TRBV12-3 or TRBV12-4 to TRBJ2-1, with 14 bases aligning to TRBD2. J was trimmed by 7 bases and V by 0 bases; bases with no gene match: 2. The CDR3 totals 16 residues. DNA for the CDR3: TGTGCCAGCAGTTTAGCGGGACTAGCGGGGGCTAATGAGCAGTTCTTC. It specifies CASSLAGLAGANEQFF.

With respect to this clonotype: Germline and junction disagree at one end, which may indicate a read error. The chain employs TRBV12-3 or TRBV12-4 and TRBJ2-3; the D is unclear. This CDR3 comprises 12 residues. The CDR3 here is CAGSPPSVTQYF. The CDR3 DNA is TGTGCCGGCAGTCCCCCGAGCGTGACGCAGTATTTT.

The genes are TRBV28 and TRBJ1-6, with D unclear. CDR1 and CDR2 from the germline V gene are MDHEN and SYDVKM. The CDR3 covers 15 residues. The germline V and J ends were trimmed by 5 bases and 0 bases, with 8 bases remaining between them. The CDR3 loop is CASSGSGSYNSPLHF. CDR3 sequence (DNA): TGTGCCAGCAGTGGCTCAGGCTCCTATAATTCACCCCTCCACTTT.